These T cell receptor beta chains were read from a single sample in a study of shared clonotypes between healthy human individuals. Repertoires were generated with immunoSEQ multiplex PCR, while TCRdb's copy carries only in-frame clones and drops some. The sample carries 780,000 or so clones, approximately 72% recorded once. Material for sequencing was memory CD4+ T cells sorted from blood. Every receptor here comes from a woman aged 25 to 39 in good health. The CDR3 runs from the conserved cysteine through the conserved F or W. The D gene is left open where the match is weak. Some rows have no size entry. The others give once, few or many, or a class for an expanded clone.

clone size,J gene,D gene,V gene,CDR3 protein,CDR3 DNA
-,TRBJ2-7,TRBD1,TRBV18,CASSPAAGGPYEQYF,TGTGCCAGCTCACCTGCGGCAGGGGGACCCTACGAGCAGTACTTC
-,TRBJ1-5,TRBD1,TRBV18,CASSSGTGAGQPQHF,TGTGCCAGCTCATCCGGGACAGGGGCCGGTCAGCCCCAGCATTTT
-,TRBJ2-3,TRBD2,TRBV9,CASSALAGGPTDTQYF,TGTGCCAGCAGCGCTCTAGCGGGAGGCCCCACAGATACGCAGTATTTT
-,TRBJ1-1,-,TRBV2,CASSAQVIAFF,TGTGCCAGCAGTGCCCAAGTCATAGCTTTCTTT
-,TRBJ2-5,-,TRBV5-1,CASSSATGGETQYF,TGCGCCAGCAGCTCAGCCACCGGGGGAGAGACCCAGTACTTC
once,TRBJ1-1,-,TRBV11-2,CASSSDMDTEAFF,TGTGCCAGCAGCTCAGACATGGACACTGAAGCTTTCTTT
-,TRBJ2-1,-,TRBV6-4,CASSDLGGTPYNEQFF,TGTGCCAGCAGTGACTTGGGCGGGACCCCCTACAATGAGCAGTTCTTC
-,TRBJ2-3,-,TRBV18,CASSPEVGGTDTQYF,TGTGCCAGCTCACCGGAGGTGGGAGGCACAGATACGCAGTATTTT
-,TRBJ2-7,TRBD2,TRBV27,CASQLAGGNEQYF,TGTGCCAGTCAACTAGCGGGAGGGAACGAGCAGTACTTC
-,TRBJ1-5,-,TRBV6-1,CASLDRVRMYQPQHF,TGTGCCAGCCTGGATCGGGTCCGCATGTATCAGCCCCAGCATTTT
few,TRBJ2-7,-,TRBV6-6,CASSYSGRDLSYEQYF,TGTGCCAGCAGTTACTCCGGCAGGGACCTTTCCTACGAGCAGTACTTC
-,TRBJ2-1,TRBD2,TRBV5-1,CASSTSSGAYNEQFF,TGCGCCAGCAGCACCTCTAGCGGGGCCTACAATGAGCAGTTCTTC
-,TRBJ1-3,-,TRBV5-1,CASSPGTQGNTIYF,TGCGCCAGCAGCCCTGGGACGCAGGGAAACACCATATATTTT
few,TRBJ1-1,TRBD1,TRBV27,CASSLTGGRNTEAFF,TGTGCCAGCAGCCTCACAGGGGGACGGAACACTGAAGCTTTCTTT
-,TRBJ2-2,-,TRBV11-3,CASSLDFGTGSGSTGELFF,TGTGCCAGCAGCTTAGATTTCGGGACGGGGAGCGGAAGCACCGGGGAGCTGTTTTTT
once,TRBJ2-1,TRBD1,TRBV7-3,CASSLMGQEDEQFF,TGTGCCAGCAGCTTGATGGGACAGGAGGATGAGCAGTTCTTC
-,TRBJ1-1,-,TRBV2,CASRRRTMGYTMNTEAFF,TGTGCCAGCAGAAGGCGTACTATGGGGTATACTATGAACACTGAAGCTTTCTTT
few,TRBJ2-1,TRBD2,TRBV6-5,CASSSGLVYNEQFF,TGTGCCAGCAGTTCTGGACTAGTTTACAATGAGCAGTTCTTC
-,TRBJ2-1,TRBD2,TRBV5-3,CARSPPRVAGGSNNEQFF,TGTGCCAGAAGCCCTCCCCGGGTAGCGGGAGGGTCGAACAATGAGCAGTTCTTC
-,TRBJ1-2,TRBD1,TRBV10-1,CASSDGDRGGYTF,TGCGCCAGCAGTGATGGGGACAGGGGCGGCTACACCTTC
-,TRBJ2-3,-,TRBV19,CASSGRGETDTQYF,TGTGCCAGTAGTGGAAGGGGTGAGACAGATACGCAGTATTTT
few,TRBJ2-5,-,TRBV14,CASSQDWGQPSYF,TGTGCCAGCAGCCAAGATTGGGGGCAGCCCTCGTACTTC
once,TRBJ2-7,TRBD2,TRBV28,CASSLTSGTSVYEQYF,TGTGCCAGCAGTTTAACCTCCGGGACTAGCGTCTACGAGCAGTACTTC
few,TRBJ1-1,-,TRBV21-1,CASSKAFRTESKAFF,TGTGCCAGCAGCAAAGCGTTCCGGACAGAGAGTAAAGCTTTCTTT
-,TRBJ2-5,TRBD2,TRBV7-6,CASSLAVLAGGGLGETQYF,TGTGCCAGCAGCTTAGCTGTGTTAGCGGGAGGCGGCCTTGGAGAGACCCAGTACTTC
-,TRBJ1-1,TRBD1,TRBV27,CASRRTGGAGTEAFF,TGTGCCAGCAGGCGGACAGGGGGCGCGGGCACTGAAGCTTTCTTT
-,TRBJ2-7,-,TRBV10-1,CASSVASGNEQYF,TGCGCCAGCAGTGTAGCTTCCGGGAACGAGCAGTACTTC
-,TRBJ1-2,-,TRBV5-6,CASSLGPGANYGYTF,TGTGCCAGCAGCTTGGGTCCCGGGGCTAACTATGGCTACACCTTC
few,TRBJ2-7,TRBD2,TRBV7-6,CASRREVPPYEQYF,TGTGCCAGCAGGCGGGAGGTTCCCCCCTACGAGCAGTACTTC
-,TRBJ2-3,-,TRBV5-1,CASSRDSQLDTQYF,TGCGCCAGCAGCCGGGACTCCCAGCTAGATACGCAGTATTTT
-,TRBJ1-5,-,TRBV14,CASSLPGGPQHF,TGTGCCAGCAGCCTTCCGGGAGGGCCCCAGCATTTT
-,TRBJ1-1,-,TRBV2,CASSTTVNTEAFF,TGTGCCAGCAGTACGACGGTGAACACTGAAGCTTTCTTT
-,TRBJ2-7,TRBD1,TRBV7-2,CASSLAGQEIYEQYF,TGTGCCAGCAGCTTAGCGGGACAGGAGATCTACGAGCAGTACTTC
few,TRBJ1-2,-,TRBV4-1,CASSQEVSLRQPSTF,TGCGCCAGCAGCCAAGAGGTCTCGCTCAGGCAACCCTCCACCTTC
many,TRBJ1-2,-,TRBV19,CASTAGSRANYGYTF,TGTGCCAGTACCGCGGGGAGTCGAGCTAACTATGGCTACACCTTC
-,TRBJ2-1,TRBD2,TRBV11-2,CASSPSATLAGVRNEQFF,TGTGCCAGCAGCCCGAGTGCCACACTAGCGGGGGTCCGGAATGAGCAGTTCTTC
-,TRBJ2-7,-,TRBV21-1,CASSKALRDPYYEQYF,TGTGCCAGCAGCAAAGCGCTCAGGGACCCTTACTACGAGCAGTACTTC
-,TRBJ1-2,-,TRBV29-1,CSVEVDAVYGYTF,TGCAGCGTTGAGGTTGACGCGGTCTATGGCTACACCTTC
-,TRBJ1-1,-,TRBV6-1,CASSHRGGNTEAFF,TGTGCCAGCAGCCACCGGGGAGGGAACACTGAAGCTTTCTTT
-,TRBJ1-2,TRBD1,TRBV28,CASISTGTYGYTF,TGTGCCAGCATCTCGACAGGGACCTATGGCTACACCTTC
-,TRBJ2-3,-,TRBV11-2,CASKQGPSTDTQYF,TGTGCCAGCAAGCAGGGCCCTAGCACAGATACGCAGTATTTT
-,TRBJ2-4,-,TRBV28,CASRPGFLAKNIQYF,TGTGCCAGCAGACCGGGATTCCTAGCCAAAAACATTCAGTACTTC
-,TRBJ2-3,TRBD1,TRBV28,CASGTQGFSTDTQYF,TGTGCCAGCGGAACACAGGGGTTTAGCACAGATACGCAGTATTTT
many,TRBJ2-3,TRBD2,TRBV5-6,CASGVGEGPADTQYF,TGTGCCAGCGGTGTGGGGGAGGGCCCGGCAGATACGCAGTATTTT
-,TRBJ2-4,-,TRBV11-2,CASRWGGAGENIQYF,TGTGCCAGCAGGTGGGGGGGCGCGGGAGAAAACATTCAGTACTTC
-,TRBJ2-6,-,TRBV13,CASSLVLFSGANVLTF,TGTGCCAGCAGCTTAGTTCTGTTCTCTGGGGCCAACGTCCTGACTTTC
-,TRBJ1-4,-,TRBV2,CASSENRSGQKLFF,TGTGCCAGCAGTGAGAATAGATCGGGGCAAAAACTGTTTTTT
-,TRBJ2-3,-,TRBV6-5,CASSPQASTDTQYF,TGTGCCAGCAGCCCACAGGCTAGCACAGATACGCAGTATTTT
-,TRBJ2-5,-,TRBV6-5,CASSFGETQYF,TGTGCCAGCAGTTTCGGGGAGACCCAGTACTTC
-,TRBJ2-6,TRBD2,TRBV18,CASSLAGGSGANVLTF,TGTGCCAGCTCACTAGCGGGAGGCTCTGGGGCCAACGTCCTGACTTTC
-,TRBJ2-1,-,TRBV6-1,CASSEEDRSYNEQFF,TGTGCCAGCAGTGAAGAAGACAGGAGCTACAATGAGCAGTTCTTC
-,TRBJ1-2,-,TRBV4-2,CASSQDGRNYGYTF,TGTGCCAGCAGCCAAGATGGACGGAACTATGGCTACACCTTC
-,TRBJ2-2,-,TRBV9,CASSVGLAQNTGELFF,TGTGCCAGCAGCGTAGGGCTAGCCCAAAACACCGGGGAGCTGTTTTTT
many,TRBJ2-7,TRBD1,TRBV18,CASSPMTGSYEQYF,TGTGCCAGCTCACCTATGACAGGGAGCTACGAGCAGTACTTC
-,TRBJ2-1,TRBD1,TRBV18,CASSIYGQGGDEQFF,TGTGCCAGCTCCATTTATGGACAGGGTGGGGATGAGCAGTTCTTC
once,TRBJ2-3,-,TRBV2,CASRRGEDTDTQYF,TGTGCCAGCAGACGAGGCGAAGACACAGATACGCAGTATTTT
-,TRBJ2-2,-,TRBV27,CASSLTPTGELFF,TGTGCCAGCAGTTTAACCCCAACCGGGGAGCTGTTTTTT
-,TRBJ2-3,TRBD2,TRBV9,CASRQELAGADTQYF,TGTGCCAGCAGGCAGGAGCTAGCGGGAGCTGATACGCAGTATTTT
few,TRBJ2-2,-,TRBV5-1,CASSQALGDTGELFF,TGCGCCAGCAGCCAGGCTCTTGGGGACACCGGGGAGCTGTTTTTT